These 25 T cell receptor beta chains originate from one sample sequenced in a study of T-cell reconstitution after alpha-beta-depleted transplantation in children. A TCRbeta library incorporating unique molecular identifiers was prepared. TCRdb reprocessed the PCR reads with MiXCR, giving one entry per CDR3 protein. The table includes some 200,000 distinct CDR3 sequences, 7.5% to 9.5% detected once. The material sequenced was PBMCs, mostly from graft donor cells, taken 360 days after TCRalphabeta/CD19-depleted stem cell transplant. The receptor source for this set is a male patient under 10 years old who had a stem cell transplant for acute myeloid leukemia, so the T cells may come from the graft donor.

There are a few counts of this clonotype. The rearrangement links TRBV18 to TRBJ1-1; 8 nucleotides line up with TRBD1. CDR3 length equals 14 residues. Per germline, CDR1 KGHSH and CDR2 LQKENI. The trim removed 3 bases at V and 5 bases at J, leaving 5 bases unmatched. The CDR3 loop is CASSPDRGPTEAFF. Written as DNA, the CDR3 is TGTGCCAGCTCACCCGACAGGGGCCCTACTGAAGCTTTCTTT.

With regard to this clonotype: Sequence at one end of the junction differs from germline and may be a read error. This rearrangement joins TRBV7-6 to TRBJ1-1; TRBD1 matches at 8 bases. CDR1 and CDR2 (germline): SGHVS, FNYEAQ. The CDR3 consists of 16 residues. CDR3 nucleotide sequence: TGTGACAGCAGCTTTTCATCAGGGGGCGGGGATCCTGAAGCTTTCTTT. This codes for CDSSFSSGGGDPEAFF.

This clonotype was seen a handful of times. The chain is built from TRBV5-5 and TRBJ2-5; TRBD2 aligns across 10 bases. The CDR3 runs 15 residues. Germline V lookup: CDR1 SGHKS, CDR2 YYEKEE (reference sequence). The trim removed 2 bases at V and 0 bases at J, leaving 1 base unmatched. The chain's CDR3 is CASSLLAGHQETQYF. The CDR3 DNA is TGTGCCAGCAGCTTACTAGCGGGGCACCAAGAGACCCAGTACTTC.

This chain uses TRBV15 with TRBJ2-7, with D possibly being TRBD2 (6 bases). There are 15 residues in the CDR3. Looked up from germline, CDR1 is LNHNV and CDR2 is YYDKDF (reference sequence). V lost 0 bases, J lost 4 bases, and 13 bases lay in between. CDR3 coding DNA: TGTGCCACCAGCAGAGATCGACCAGGGAGGTACGAGCAGTACTTC. Translated, it gives CATSRDRPGRYEQYF.

This sequence joins TRBV4-1 and TRBJ2-3; 7 nucleotides line up with TRBD2. The V gene's germline CDR1 is MGHRA and CDR2 YSYEKL. The CDR3 spans 18 residues. The ends lost 3 bases at V and 2 bases at J; junction bases unmatched: 14. In nucleotides, the CDR3 is TGCGCCAGCAGCCACCCGATACGGCAGCGGGGCCCCACAGATACGCAGTATTTT. This sequence encodes CASSHPIRQRGPTDTQYF.

This clonotype came up many times. The chain combines TRBV5-6 with TRBJ1-1; D possibly corresponds to TRBD1 (6 bases). Germline-derived CDR1 and CDR2 are SGHDT and YYEEEE. The ends were cut back, 0 bases at V and 1 base at J, with 16 bases in the middle. CDR3 length: 17 amino acids. The CDR3 DNA reads as TGTGCCAGCAGCTTGGCGAACGGGGGCGTGTGGAACACTGAAGCTTTCTTT. As protein: CASSLANGGVWNTEAFF. Variable domain in full (rest from reference TRBV5-6 and TRBJ1-1): DAGVTQSPTHLIKTRGQQVTLRCSPKSGHDTVSWYQQALGQGPQFIFQYYEEEERQRGNFPDRFSGHQFPNYSSELNVNALLLGDSALYLCASSLANGGVWNTEAFFGQGTRLTVV.

Ten or more counts support this clonotype. The chain combines TRBV12-3 or TRBV12-4 with TRBJ2-7, with D maybe TRBD1 (5 bases). The CDR3 length is 15 residues. Deletions cut 8 bases from V and 0 bases from J, with 17 bases between. The CDR3 nucleotides are TGTGCCAGCCCTCCTGACAGTACGAGCTCCTACGAGCAGTACTTC. Protein: CASPPDSTSSYEQYF.

The rearrangement uses TRBV20-1 and TRBJ2-3, with D perhaps TRBD1 (5 bases). Gene TRBJ1-5 matches the end of the DNA better, so the J call may be wrong. Germline assignment: CDR1 DFQATT and CDR2 SNEGSKA (reference sequence). The CDR3 covers 14 residues. This chain's CDR3 is CSAGRDGRTDTQHF. The CDR3 DNA sequence: TGCAGTGCTGGCCGGGACGGCCGCACAGATACGCAGCATTTT.

This clonotype was seen ten or more times. This sequence joins TRBV12-3 or TRBV12-4 and TRBJ2-7; 13 bases align to TRBD2. Trimming removed 3 bases from V and 5 bases from J; junction bases left unmatched: 1. The CDR3 has 14 amino acids. In DNA form, the CDR3 reads TGTGCCAGCAGTTTCGGGACTAGCGGGAACGAGCAGTACTTC. Translating it yields CASSFGTSGNEQYF.

This clonotype was detected ten times or more. The chain uses TRBV6-5 and TRBJ2-7; 8 bases line up with TRBD2. The CDR3 extends over 14 amino acids. CDR1 and CDR2 from the germline V gene are MNHEY and SVGAGI. Unmatched junction bases numbered 7, after V lost 6 bases and J lost 3 bases. CDR3 region: CASRGGRWVYEQYF. CDR3 in DNA: TGTGCCAGCAGAGGCGGGAGGTGGGTCTACGAGCAGTACTTC.

A few counts support this clonotype. This chain joins TRBV6-5 and TRBJ2-7; D gene uncertain. The CDR3 contains 17 residues. Germline assignment: CDR1 MNHEY and CDR2 SVGAGI. V dropped 0 bases and J dropped 1 base, with 16 bases sitting between them. CDR3 nucleotide sequence: TGTGCCAGCAGTTACTCGGTTATCGGGCCGGAGTCCTACGAGCAGTACTTC. Translating it yields CASSYSVIGPESYEQYF.

There are a few counts of this clonotype. The chain has TRBV7-6 and TRBJ2-1; D remains unclear. Trimming took 0 bases from V and 5 from J, leaving 8 bases between them. The V gene's germline CDR1 is SGHVS and CDR2 FNYEAQ. The CDR3 covers 14 residues. Here the CDR3 reads CASSLARTDNEQFF. The CDR3 DNA is TGTGCCAGCAGCTTAGCCCGGACGGACAATGAGCAGTTCTTC.

The rearrangement joins TRBV5-1 to TRBJ1-2; no clear D. Trimming took off 0 bases at V and 1 base at J, with 10 bases between the two ends. The CDR3 is 15 amino acids. Germline assignment: CDR1 SGHRS and CDR2 YFSETQ. In DNA, the CDR3 is TGCGCCAGCAGCTTGGCCCCGGTGATTAACTATGGCTACACCTTC. Protein product: CASSLAPVINYGYTF.

The sample holds many counts of this clonotype. The J gene is TRBJ1-6, the V gene TRBV3-1; no definite D call. Germline V gene lookup returns CDR1 LGHDT and CDR2 YNNKEL (reference sequence). Trimming stripped 0 bases from V and 8 bases from J, with 11 bases between. The CDR3 is 15 amino acids. Written as DNA, the CDR3 is TGTGCCAGCAGCCAAGATGGAAGCAGGCATTCACCCCTCCACTTT. This codes for CASSQDGSRHSPLHF. Full variable domain (remainder filled in from reference TRBV3-1 and TRBJ1-6): DTAVSQTPKYLVTQMGNDKSIKCEQNLGHDTMYWYKQDSKKFLKIMFSYNNKELIINETVPNRFSPKSPDKAHLNLHINSLELGDSAVYFCASSQDGSRHSPLHFGNGTRLTVT.

This clonotype was detected a few times. This chain joins TRBV9 and TRBJ2-2, with 8 bases identical to TRBD2. CDR3 size: 16 residues. With 4 bases clipped from V and 0 bases from J, the junction kept 5 bases outside the gene matches. Germline assignment: CDR1 SGDLS and CDR2 YYNGEE. In nucleotides, the CDR3 is TGTGCCAGCAGCTCACTAGCGGATCCGAACACCGGGGAGCTGTTTTTT. It encodes CASSSLADPNTGELFF.

The rearrangement links TRBV20-1 to TRBJ2-7, with D perhaps matching TRBD1 or TRBD2 (5 bases each). The V end lost 4 bases, the J end lost 0 bases, and 13 bases lay between the germline ends. Germline CDR1 reads DFQATT; CDR2 reads SNEGSKA (reference sequence). This CDR3 is built from 14 residues. CDR3 loop: CSATGTAGSYEQYF. In nucleotides, the CDR3 is TGCAGTGCTACCGGGACGGCGGGCTCCTACGAGCAGTACTTC.

This clonotype was seen repeatedly, ten times or more. The J gene is TRBJ2-7, the V gene TRBV18, with unresolved D. Germline V CDR1 and CDR2: KGHSH, LQKENI. The length of the CDR3 is 11 residues. With 8 bases removed from V and 4 bases from J, the gap between germline ends came to 9 bases. The CDR3 region is CASSPNYEQYF. As DNA, the CDR3 is TGTGCCAGCAGCCCTAATTACGAGCAGTACTTC.

The rearrangement uses TRBV12-3 or TRBV12-4 and TRBJ1-1, with D perhaps matching TRBD1 (5 bases). The CDR3 is 16 residues long. The ends were cut back, 8 bases at V and 3 bases at J, with 22 bases in the middle. CDR3 sequence reads: CASGLPASRQYTEAFF. The CDR3 DNA reads TGTGCCAGCGGCCTCCCCGCCTCGAGACAGTACACTGAAGCTTTCTTT.

The table lists this clonotype with a few counts. CDR3 residues: CASQFTGESTEAFF. The CDR3 DNA sequence: TGTGCCAGCCAATTCACAGGGGAGAGCACTGAAGCTTTCTTT. The genes are TRBV6-5 and TRBJ1-1; 7 positions agree with TRBD1. Per the germline V gene, CDR1 is MNHEY and CDR2 is SVGAGI. Trimming removed 8 bases from V and 4 bases from J; junction bases left unmatched: 10. The CDR3 runs to 14 residues.

The rearrangement uses TRBV18 and TRBJ1-5; no clear D. Germline V gene lookup returns CDR1 KGHSH and CDR2 LQKENI. The length of the CDR3 is 17 residues. V was pared by 4 bases and J by 0 bases, with 16 bases between. CDR3 in amino acids: CASSRNSPRYSNQPQHF. In DNA form, the CDR3 reads TGTGCCAGCTCACGTAACAGCCCCCGATATAGCAATCAGCCCCAGCATTTT.

This clonotype was observed at least ten times. V and J are TRBV7-2 and TRBJ2-2; 11 bases agree with TRBD2. The CDR3 consists of 17 residues. V lost 0 bases to trimming and J lost 6 bases; unmatched junction nucleotides: 6. CDR1 SGHTA and CDR2 FQGNSA come from the germline V gene. CDR3 region: CASSLATTSGKAGELFF. Here the CDR3 DNA reads TGTGCCAGCAGCTTAGCTACGACTAGCGGGAAGGCCGGGGAGCTGTTTTTT.

This clonotype has only a few counts. V is TRBV20-1 and J is TRBJ1-3, with 7 bases lining up with TRBD1. This CDR3 has 13 amino acids. V lost 6 bases and J lost 4; bases outside the gene matches: 6. The germline V gene encodes CDR1 DFQATT and CDR2 SNEGSKA (reference sequence). The CDR3 region is CSAQDRRGNTIYF. The DNA of the CDR3 is TGCAGTGCGCAGGACAGGAGAGGAAACACCATATATTTT.

DNA of the CDR3: TGCGCCAGCAGCCCACAGGGGCACTTTAACACTGAAGCTTTCTTT. Translation gives CASSPQGHFNTEAFF. This chain connects TRBV5-1 to TRBJ1-1; TRBD1 matches at 7 bases. V lost 4 bases to trimming and J lost 2 bases; unmatched junction nucleotides: 8. This CDR3 is built from 15 residues. Looked up from germline, CDR1 is SGHRS and CDR2 is YFSETQ.

This clonotype was counted at least ten times. The chain is built from TRBV27 and TRBJ2-7; TRBD1 matches 8 bases. Unmatched junction bases numbered 8, after V lost 0 bases and J lost 4 bases. The germline gives CDR1 MNHEY, CDR2 SMNVEV (reference sequence). This CDR3 is 16 amino acids long. CDR3 sequence: CASSLSTGETSYEQYF. The CDR3 bases are TGTGCCAGCAGTTTATCGACAGGGGAAACTTCTTACGAGCAGTACTTC.

In this sample, this clonotype turned up many times. Here the CDR3 DNA reads TGTGCCAGCAGCCTAAGAAGCGGGAACTCCTACGAGCAGTACTTC. This gives the protein CASSLRSGNSYEQYF. The genes are TRBV7-6 and TRBJ2-7; 7 bases map to TRBD2. V trimming: 5 bases; J trimming: 0 bases; junction bases outside the gene matches: 7. This CDR3 region has 15 residues. Germline CDR1 reads SGHVS; CDR2 reads FNYEAQ. Drawing the rest from reference TRBV7-6 and TRBJ2-7, the complete variable domain is GAGVSQSPRYKVTKRGQDVALRCDPISGHVSLYWYRQALGQGPEFLTYFNYEAQQDKSGLPNDRFSAERPEGSISTLTIQRTEQRDSAMYRCASSLRSGNSYEQYFGPGTRLTVT.